This entry lists 19 T cell receptor beta chains sequenced from one sample in a study of cytomegalovirus exposure and HLA in healthy donors. The PCR employed 60 Vbeta primers together with 13 Jbeta primers. Assay used: immunoSEQ multiplex PCR; TCRdb lists only in-frame clones, some missing. The table includes 100,000 or so clones, 76% detected once. The source material was PBMCs. The receptors come from a man aged 25-40 years in good health and CMV-seropositive.

V gene TRBV6-1 combines with J gene TRBJ2-3, with 10 bases aligning to TRBD2. CDR3 length equals 15 residues. The V gene end was trimmed by 3 bases and the J gene end by 5 bases; junction bases not matched to a gene: 5. Germline V gives CDR1 MNHNS, CDR2 SASEGT. CDR3: CASSDSGGSVDTQYF. CDR3 bases: TGTGCCAGCAGTGATAGCGGGGGGTCCGTAGATACGCAGTATTTT.

This chain connects TRBV30 to TRBJ2-7; 11 bases are a match to TRBD1. Trimming at V came to 5 bases and at J to 3 bases, leaving 3 bases not matched to a gene. The germline CDR1 and CDR2 sequences are GTSNPN and SVGIG (reference sequence). This CDR3 spans 13 amino acids. Here the CDR3 DNA reads TGTGCCTGGGCCGGGACAGGGGGCTACGAGCAGTACTTC. Translation gives CAWAGTGGYEQYF.

The gene calls are TRBV6-5 and TRBJ2-7, with TRBD2 identical over 12 bases. This CDR3 region has 15 residues. V lost 5 bases, J lost 1 base, and 3 bases stayed unmatched. CDR1 is MNHEY, CDR2 SVGAGI, per germline. The CDR3 sequence is CASSPSGRVSYEQYF. In DNA, the CDR3 is TGTGCCAGCAGTCCTAGCGGGAGGGTATCCTACGAGCAGTACTTC.

V gene TRBV30 combines with J gene TRBJ1-4, with D possibly TRBD1 on 6 matching bases. The CDR3 runs 15 residues. Germline values: CDR1 GTSNPN, CDR2 SVGIG (reference sequence). Trimming shortened V by 2 bases and J by 5 bases, and 15 bases separated the two germline ends. The CDR3 DNA sequence: TGTGCCTGGAGTCCCCCCGGGGGGGCGAATGAAAAACTGTTTTTT. It is translated as CAWSPPGGANEKLFF.

V usage is TRBV16 and J usage is TRBJ1-1, with TRBD1 matching over 8 bases. Germline lookup yields CDR1 KGHSY and CDR2 FQNENV. After removal of 0 bases from V and 4 bases from J, the junction contained 1 base not matched to a gene. This CDR3 contains 14 residues. The DNA for the CDR3 is TGTGCCAGCAGCCAATCGACAGGGGCCACTGAAGCTTTCTTT. Translating gives CASSQSTGATEAFF.

This sequence joins TRBV10-3 and TRBJ1-5, with TRBD1 identical over 8 bases. V was pared by 5 bases and J by 3 bases, with 9 bases of the junction left unmatched. CDR1 ENHRY and CDR2 SYGVKD come from the germline V gene. This CDR3 is built from 16 residues. The CDR3 region is CAISSFDRGFNQPQHF. Written as DNA, the CDR3 is TGTGCCATCAGTTCGTTTGACAGGGGCTTCAATCAGCCCCAGCATTTT.

The gene calls are TRBV11-2 and TRBJ2-7; D ambiguous. Trimming took 5 bases from V and 4 from J, leaving 18 bases between them. Germline assignment: CDR1 SGHAT and CDR2 FQNNGV. The CDR3 totals 15 residues. The CDR3 sequence is CASSPLSGASYEQYF. CDR3 coding DNA: TGTGCCAGCAGCCCCCTCTCAGGCGCCTCTTACGAGCAGTACTTC.

V usage is TRBV5-4 and J usage is TRBJ2-5; 7 nucleotides line up with TRBD1. In germline, CDR1 is SGHNT, CDR2 YYREEE (reference sequence). After removal of 4 bases from V and 0 bases from J, the junction contained 6 bases not matched to a gene. There are 15 residues in the CDR3. CDR3 bases: TGTGCCAGCAGCCGGTCGACAGGGTACCAAGAGACCCAGTACTTC. This codes for CASSRSTGYQETQYF. Full variable domain (missing parts from reference TRBV5-4 and TRBJ2-5): ETGVTQSPTHLIKTRGQQVTLRCSSQSGHNTVSWYQQALGQGPQFIFQYYREEENGRGNFPPRFSGLQFPNYSSELNVNALELDDSALYLCASSRSTGYQETQYFGPGTRLLVL.

The CDR3 DNA reads as TGTGCCAGCAGCTTACTAGCGGGCGCCTACAATGAGCAGTTCTTC. Its translation: CASSLLAGAYNEQFF. The chain carries TRBV4-2 and TRBJ2-1; TRBD2 matches 9 bases. The V segment lost 5 bases and the J segment 2 bases; nucleotides outside the gene matches: 4. The CDR3 has 15 amino acids. CDR1 is LGHNA and CDR2 is YNFKEQ in the germline V gene.

For this clone: Other DNA variants within this sample encode the same CDR3. The V gene is TRBV9, the J gene TRBJ1-5; 7 bases agree with TRBD1. Germline CDR1 and CDR2: SGDLS and YYNGEE. The J segment lost 2 bases and the V segment lost 0 bases, leaving 2 bases of the junction unmatched. This CDR3 spans 15 amino acids. The CDR3, as DNA: TGTGCCAGCAGCGTAGGCACAGGGGGCAATCAGCCCCAGCATTTT. It is translated as CASSVGTGGNQPQHF.

Points on this clone: In this CDR3 the conserved last residue, phenylalanine or tryptophan, is missing, so a read error is likely. The rearrangement links TRBV11-2 to TRBJ2-7; 7 nucleotides align to TRBD1. With 8 bases clipped from V and 5 bases from J, the junction kept 9 bases outside the gene matches. CDR1 and CDR2 from the germline V gene are SGHAT and FQNNGV. The CDR3 spans 13 residues. CDR3 in DNA: TGTGCCAGCGGAGAAGACAGGGAAAACGAGCAGTACCTC. Protein sequence: CASGEDRENEQYL.

The rearrangement joins TRBV19 to TRBJ2-3; 16 bases align to TRBD2. Germline V CDR1 and CDR2: LNHDA, SQIVND (reference sequence). The CDR3 runs to 19 residues. V lost 6 bases to trimming and J lost 1 base; unmatched junction nucleotides: 10. In DNA form, the CDR3 reads TGTGCCAGTAGGGCGCCGGGACTAGCGGGAGGGGGGCGCACAGATACGCAGTATTTT. It encodes CASRAPGLAGGGRTDTQYF.

This rearrangement joins TRBV5-4 to TRBJ1-1; 11 nucleotides match TRBD1. V lost 1 base to trimming and J lost 10 bases; unmatched junction nucleotides: 9. CDR1 and CDR2 (germline): SGHNT, YYREEE (reference sequence). The CDR3 is 15 amino acids. The CDR3 DNA follows: TGTGCCAGCAGCTTGCAAATGGGGACAGGGGGAACAGCTTTCTTT. It encodes CASSLQMGTGGTAFF. Full variable domain (missing parts from reference TRBV5-4 and TRBJ1-1): ETGVTQSPTHLIKTRGQQVTLRCSSQSGHNTVSWYQQALGQGPQFIFQYYREEENGRGNFPPRFSGLQFPNYSSELNVNALELDDSALYLCASSLQMGTGGTAFFGQGTRLTVV.

The rearrangement links TRBV5-1 to TRBJ1-2; weak D call: TRBD1 (6 bases). The CDR3 runs 14 residues. Trimming cost V 0 bases and J 8 bases, with 14 bases left between them. Looked up from germline, CDR1 is SGHRS and CDR2 is YFSETQ. This CDR3 is CASSLASGVGGYTF. In nucleotides, the CDR3 is TGCGCCAGCAGCTTGGCCTCAGGGGTAGGCGGCTACACCTTC. Variable domain in full (rest from reference TRBV5-1 and TRBJ1-2): KAGVTQTPRYLIKTRGQQVTLSCSPISGHRSVSWYQQTPGQGLQFLFEYFSETQRNKGNFPGRFSGRQFSNSRSEMNVSTLELGDSALYLCASSLASGVGGYTFGSGTRLTVV.

This clone was detected only once. The rearrangement uses TRBV11-3 and TRBJ2-1, with D perhaps matching TRBD2 (5 bases). The CDR3 loop spans 15 amino acids. Trimming took off 0 bases at V and 4 bases at J, with 10 bases between the two ends. The germline gives CDR1 SGHNT, CDR2 YENEEA. The CDR3 sequence: CASSLEAEPYNEQFF. In DNA form, the CDR3 reads TGTGCCAGCAGCTTAGAAGCGGAGCCTTACAATGAGCAGTTCTTC.

The rearrangement joins TRBV27 to TRBJ2-1; 7 bases fit TRBD1. Germline assignment: CDR1 MNHEY and CDR2 SMNVEV (reference sequence). The ends lost 3 bases at V and 3 bases at J; junction bases unmatched: 5. The CDR3 runs to 15 residues. The CDR3, as DNA: TGTGCCAGCAGTTTGGAAGGGGGCGGCTACAATGAGCAGTTCTTC. Its translation: CASSLEGGGYNEQFF.

The rearrangement links TRBV12-2 to TRBJ2-7; the table calls TRBD2, which could not be checked here. TRBV12-2 is assigned pseudogene status. The CDR3 has 15 amino acids. The chain's CDR3 is CASRLGGSGGYEQYV. CDR3 in DNA: TGTGCAAGTCGCTTAGGAGGGAGCGGGGGGTACGAGCAGTACGTC.

The V and J genes are TRBV9 and TRBJ1-2; 9 nucleotides match TRBD1. The J segment lost 2 bases and the V segment lost 0 bases, leaving 8 bases of the junction unmatched. CDR3 length: 17 residues. Germline values: CDR1 SGDLS, CDR2 YYNGEE. The DNA for the CDR3 is TGTGCCAGCAGCGTAGACCCACAGGGGGCGAACAACTATGGCTACACCTTC. Translating it yields CASSVDPQGANNYGYTF.

The rearrangement links TRBV5-1 to TRBJ1-3; D is unclear. V was shortened by 0 bases and J by 4 bases, with 5 bases between the two germline ends. Germline-derived CDR1 and CDR2 are SGHRS and YFSETQ. The CDR3 extends over 13 amino acids. CDR3 sequence (DNA): TGCGCCAGCAGCTTGGGTCAGGGAAACACCATATATTTT. Amino acid sequence: CASSLGQGNTIYF. The whole variable domain, filled in from reference TRBV5-1 and TRBJ1-3, reads KAGVTQTPRYLIKTRGQQVTLSCSPISGHRSVSWYQQTPGQGLQFLFEYFSETQRNKGNFPGRFSGRQFSNSRSEMNVSTLELGDSALYLCASSLGQGNTIYFGEGSWLTVV.